The next 18 T cell receptor beta chains were all read from a single sample in a study of blood T cell repertoires in COVID-19. Assay used: immunoSEQ multiplex PCR; TCRdb lists only in-frame clones, some missing. The sample lists under 90,000 clones; 70% to 80% were seen once. The sequenced sample was peripheral blood. Every receptor here comes from a man aged 45 to 65 with active or convalescent COVID-19.

This clone has more than one count but fewer than ten. V and J are TRBV3-1 (or the pseudogene TRBV3-2) and TRBJ1-6, with unresolved D. Germline CDR1 and CDR2: LGHDT and YNNKEL (reference sequence). Trimming removed 4 bases at V and 7 bases at J, with 8 bases between. This CDR3 region has 13 residues. CDR3 DNA: TGTGCCAGCAGCCCTACCGGGAATTCACCCCTCCACTTT. It translates to CASSPTGNSPLHF.

The CDR3 coding sequence is TGTGCCAGCTCACCAGAGCGGACAGGACCTAACACTGAAGCTTTCTTT. Translated: CASSPERTGPNTEAFF. The chain employs TRBV18 and TRBJ1-1, with 7 bases identical to TRBD1. The germline CDR1 and CDR2 sequences are KGHSH and LQKENI. The V gene end was trimmed by 2 bases and the J gene end by 2 bases; junction bases not matched to a gene: 8. CDR3 length: 16 residues.

J is TRBJ2-1 and V is TRBV5-1; D uncertain. V lost 0 bases, J lost 10 bases, and 8 bases lay in between. The CDR3 has 12 amino acids. Germline CDR1 SGHRS, CDR2 YFSETQ. In nucleotides, the CDR3 is TGCGCCAGCAGCTTGGCAGATTACGAGCAGTTCTTC. This translates into CASSLADYEQFF.

This chain links TRBV11-2 with TRBJ2-7, with 8 bases fitting TRBD2. The CDR3 runs to 14 residues. In germline, CDR1 is SGHAT, CDR2 FQNNGV. Trimming cost V 0 bases and J 2 bases; bases outside gene matches: 0. This CDR3 is CASSLERGAYEQYF. The CDR3, as DNA: TGTGCCAGCAGCTTAGAGCGGGGGGCCTACGAGCAGTACTTC.

This rearrangement joins TRBV23-1 to TRBJ2-7; tentative D call: TRBD1 (5 bases). TRBV23-1 is annotated as an ORF whose role is uncertain. The CDR3 consists of 16 residues. The ends were cut back, 3 bases at V and 6 bases at J, with 21 bases in the middle. CDR3 residues: CASSHPQGRWGREQYF. The CDR3 DNA is TGCGCCAGCAGTCACCCCCAAGGGCGGTGGGGCCGCGAGCAGTACTTC.

This clone was counted a single time. The chain carries TRBV19 and TRBJ2-7; 8 nucleotides agree with TRBD2. The V gene's germline CDR1 is LNHDA and CDR2 SQIVND (reference sequence). J was trimmed by 7 bases and V by 3 bases; bases with no gene match: 23. CDR3 length: 19 amino acids. The CDR3 DNA sequence: TGTGCCAGTAGTATTTACACAGAGCGGGGGACTCCCCTGGTATGTGAGCAGTACTTC. Residues: CASSIYTERGTPLVCEQYF.

The genes are TRBV12-3 or TRBV12-4 and TRBJ1-5; D perhaps matches TRBD1 (5 bases). The V gene lost 5 bases and the J gene lost 6 bases, with 11 bases spanning the gap. This CDR3 is built from 13 residues. CDR3 nucleotides: TGTGCCAGCAGTCGGCAAGGGGCTCAGCCCCAGCATTTT. This gives the protein CASSRQGAQPQHF.

This clone has just one count. This chain links TRBV18 with TRBJ2-7; TRBD1 aligns across 9 bases. With 6 bases clipped from V and 4 bases from J, the junction kept 13 bases outside the gene matches. Per the germline V gene, CDR1 is KGHSH and CDR2 is LQKENI. The length of the CDR3 is 16 residues. CDR3 in amino acids: CASSAVGDRARYEQYF. The DNA of the CDR3 is TGTGCCAGCTCGGCCGTTGGGGACAGGGCTAGGTACGAGCAGTACTTC. Drawing the rest from reference TRBV18 and TRBJ2-7, the complete variable domain is NAGVMQNPRHLVRRRGQEARLRCSPMKGHSHVYWYRQLPEEGLKFMVYLQKENIIDESGMPKERFSAEFPKEGPSILRIQQVVRGDSAAYFCASSAVGDRARYEQYFGPGTRLTVT.

V is TRBV4-1 and J is TRBJ2-1; 10 bases are a match to TRBD2. The CDR3 length is 17 residues. Germline V CDR1 and CDR2: MGHRA, YSYEKL. The junction had 15 bases not matched to a gene; V was cut back by 4 bases and J by 9 bases. The CDR3, as DNA: TGCGCCAGCAGCCCCTCCCCCACTAGCGGGGTGGCGGGTGAGCAGTTCTTC. It encodes CASSPSPTSGVAGEQFF.

The V call is TRBV19, the J call TRBJ1-2; 7 bases are a match to TRBD1. Germline V lookup: CDR1 LNHDA, CDR2 SQIVND (reference sequence). V shed 5 bases, J shed 8 bases, and the junction held 8 bases outside the gene matches. The CDR3 covers 13 residues. The CDR3 loop is CASSHRNRGGYTF. Written as DNA, the CDR3 is TGTGCCAGTAGTCATCGTAACAGGGGCGGCTACACCTTC.

This clone was counted a few times. The gene calls are TRBV4-3 and TRBJ2-2; 7 positions match TRBD2. The CDR3 is made up of 15 amino acids. V lost 5 bases to trimming and J lost 2 bases; unmatched junction nucleotides: 5. Germline loops: CDR1 LGHNA, CDR2 YSLEER. Here the CDR3 DNA reads TGCGCCAGCAGCTCCGGGACTACTAACACCGGGGAGCTGTTTTTT. Translated, it gives CASSSGTTNTGELFF.

The V call is TRBV6-1, the J call TRBJ2-3; 9 bases agree with TRBD2. The junction had 12 bases not matched to a gene; V was cut back by 4 bases and J by 4 bases. Germline values: CDR1 MNHNS, CDR2 SASEGT. This CDR3 spans 17 amino acids. The chain's CDR3 is CASSASGGAGGSDTQYF. The CDR3 DNA follows: TGTGCCAGCAGTGCCTCCGGGGGAGCGGGGGGATCAGATACGCAGTATTTT.

This chain connects TRBV6-5 to TRBJ1-1; D remains ambiguous. The germline CDR1 and CDR2 sequences are MNHEY and SVGAGI. Trimming shortened V by 5 bases and J by 3 bases, and 16 bases separated the two germline ends. There are 15 residues in the CDR3. The CDR3 DNA reads TGTGCCAGCAGTCCTCATCGGACGGGAGACACTGAAGCTTTCTTT. As protein: CASSPHRTGDTEAFF.

This clone was seen a few times. The rearrangement links TRBV11-1 to TRBJ2-7, with unresolved D. V was pared by 2 bases and J by 3 bases, with 8 bases between. The CDR3 length is 13 residues. Per germline, CDR1 SGHAT and CDR2 FQDESV (reference sequence). CDR3 sequence: CASSLRLNYEQYF. The CDR3 region has the DNA TGTGCCAGCAGCTTAAGACTCAACTACGAGCAGTACTTC.

CDR3 sequence: CASSLEVNYGYTF. In nucleotides, the CDR3 is TGTGCCAGCAGCCTTGAGGTAAACTATGGCTACACCTTC. The chain employs TRBV3-1 (or the pseudogene TRBV3-2) and TRBJ1-2; D uncertain. With 4 bases removed from V and 2 bases from J, the gap between germline ends came to 8 bases. Germline-derived CDR1 and CDR2 are LGHDT and YNNKEL (reference sequence). The CDR3 is made up of 13 amino acids.

The chain is built from TRBV21-1 and TRBJ1-3. TRBV21-1 constitutes a pseudogene. The CDR3 sequence is 15 residues long. Written as DNA, the CDR3 is TGTGCCAGCAGGCCCCCGAGTCCCTCTGGAAACACCATATATTTT. Its protein is CASRPPSPSGNTIYF.

The table lists this clone with a count of one. This chain links TRBV5-4 with TRBJ2-5; 8 nucleotides align to TRBD1. The ends lost 1 base at V and 5 bases at J; junction bases unmatched: 10. This CDR3 is built from 16 residues. The V gene's germline CDR1 is SGHNT and CDR2 YYREEE (reference sequence). The CDR3 sequence: CASSLRRGQPSETQYF. In DNA, the CDR3 is TGTGCCAGCAGCTTGCGCAGGGGGCAACCCAGCGAGACCCAGTACTTC.

The chain combines TRBV3-1 (or the pseudogene TRBV3-2) with TRBJ2-2; perhaps TRBD1 as D (7 bases). The CDR3 runs 15 residues. V dropped 4 bases and J dropped 5 bases, with 14 bases sitting between them. The germline CDR1 and CDR2 sequences are LGHDT and YNNKEL (reference sequence). The CDR3 reads CASSRSQGRTGELFF. The CDR3 DNA reads TGTGCCAGCAGCCGGTCACAGGGGAGGACCGGGGAGCTGTTTTTT.